The text below deals with one T cell receptor beta chain. Its antigen is unknown. No much larger clonotype is one base removed from it; base qualities were not supplied. Looking up the germline V gene (reference sequence) yields CDR1 LGHDT and CDR2 YNNKEL. The cysteine opens and the phenylalanine closes a CDR3 of 15 amino acids. CDR3 DNA only is kept here, 45 bases in frame from base 1. At the junction V is shortened by 4 bases and J by 7 bases; bases outside the gene matches: 8. The data derive from a study of blood T cell repertoires in COVID-19 (dated by TCRdb to 2020 to 2021). Broadly, across the study: Samples covering the acute and convalescent phases of COVID-19 were provided by collaborators in the United States, Italy and Spain. The material from the prospective study consisted of cDNA or gDNA derived from T cells, B-cell-depleted T cells, or PBMCs. Deeply sampled blood TCRbeta repertoires from subjects exposed to, actively infected with, or recovered from COVID-19 were included in the dataset. The repertoires were released in a freely available public database intended as a resource for research on the immune response to SARS-CoV-2. The samples were drawn from the first 160 participants of the ongoing ImmuneRACE study and from 1,254 subjects provided by 6 global collaborators. A de-identified subject ID, COVID-19 status, age in years and sex were almost always included in the sample metadata. Where available, HLA class I and class II types were taken from metadata supplied by the sample provider and were not determined by assay-based typing. What the research found in general, with its limitations: Clinical and demographic metadata were provided uncurated, with the amount varying by source and participant.

TCRbeta CDR3 regions were amplified from genomic DNA using the immunoSEQ Assay, a bias-controlled multiplex PCR. As for how the authors treated the data: The number of nucleated cells in each sample was estimated by amplification of reference gene primers within the assay. To quantify the absolute abundance of each unique TCRbeta CDR3 rearrangement, sequence reads were collapsed and filtered. Productive Simpson clonality was computed per sample as the square root of Simpson's diversity index over productive rearrangements. TCRdb provides this immuneACCESS table in a form limited to in-frame rearrangements. Some clones are lacking; in checked studies, under half of them reflect an unresolved V gene, and why the rest are absent is not known. V and J calls and clone size come straight from that table; D and trimming were deduced from the DNA. This sample is represented by around 70,000 clones; around 88% of them were singletons. The top ten clonotypes cover approximately 1.9% of the sample.

Each collaborating institution followed its own protocols to collect whole blood in K2EDTA tubes. For TCRbeta analysis, collaborators shipped samples in one of three forms: frozen whole blood, isolated PBMCs, or DNA extracted from either of those sample types. This clonotype originated in a woman over 75 with active or convalescent COVID-19. Sequenced material: peripheral blood. Here the chain combines TRBV3-1 (or the pseudogene TRBV3-2) and TRBJ2-1, with TRBD1 matching 9 junction bases. For the CDR3, the sequence is CASSPSVQGANEQFF. The DNA sequence follows: TGTGCCAGCAGCCCAAGTGTACAGGGGGCGAATGAGCAGTTCTTC.